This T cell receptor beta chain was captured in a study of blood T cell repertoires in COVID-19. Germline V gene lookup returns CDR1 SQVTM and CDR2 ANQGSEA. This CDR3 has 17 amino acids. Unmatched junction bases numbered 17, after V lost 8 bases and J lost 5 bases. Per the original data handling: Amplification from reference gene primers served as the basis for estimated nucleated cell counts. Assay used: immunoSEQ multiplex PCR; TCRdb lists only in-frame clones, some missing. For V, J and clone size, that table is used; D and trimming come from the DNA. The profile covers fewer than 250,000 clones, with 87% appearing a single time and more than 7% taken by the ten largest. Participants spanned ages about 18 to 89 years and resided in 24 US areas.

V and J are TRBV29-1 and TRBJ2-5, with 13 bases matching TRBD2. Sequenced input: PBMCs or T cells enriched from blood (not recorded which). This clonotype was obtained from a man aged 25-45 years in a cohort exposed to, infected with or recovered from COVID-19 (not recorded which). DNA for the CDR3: TGCAGCACCCCCGGACTAGCGGGAGTAGGCCATGGGGAGACCCAGTACTTC. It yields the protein CSTPGLAGVGHGETQYF.